The rows below give T cell receptor beta chains drawn from one sample of a study of identical twins. Each CDR3 protein is one row after TCRdb ran MiXCR on the 5' RACE reads. The sample has some 97,000 distinct CDR3 sequences, 5.9% seen once. Sequencing was done on a sample of memory T cells sorted from blood. The receptor source for this set is a woman aged 50 to 60 in good health. The CDR3 runs from the conserved cysteine through the conserved F or W. D genes are given only for firm matches. Expanded clones are given a class, and other clones once, few, many or no size at all.

V gene	J gene	clone size	D gene	CDR3 DNA	CDR3 protein
TRBV7-6	TRBJ1-2	many	NA	TGTGCCAGCAGCTTCAGGGGTGACTATGGCTACACCTTC	CASSFRGDYGYTF
TRBV6-5	TRBJ1-5	many	TRBD1	TGTGCCAGCAGTCCGAAACCGGGACAGAGCAATCAGCCCCAGCATTTT	CASSPKPGQSNQPQHF
TRBV7-9	TRBJ2-2	NA	TRBD2	TGTGCCAGCCCGAGGGGTACGCTAGCGGGATCGAGGGAGCTGTTTTTT	CASPRGTLAGSRELFF
TRBV18	TRBJ2-3	few	TRBD2	TGTGCCAGCTCACCACCTCGGACTAGCGGAGTACTTACAGATACGCAGTATTTT	CASSPPRTSGVLTDTQYF
TRBV5-1	TRBJ1-1	NA	NA	TGCGCCAGCAGCTTGGTTCCCAGGGGAAACACTGAAGCTTTCTTT	CASSLVPRGNTEAFF
TRBV5-5	TRBJ2-1	many	TRBD2	TGTGCCAGCAGCTCTCCGGGACTAGCGGGAGGGCAAGAGCAGTTCTTC	CASSSPGLAGGQEQFF
TRBV29-1	TRBJ1-5	many	NA	TGCAGCGTTGGGGAGGGGATTTTGGGCAATCAGCCCCAGCATTTT	CSVGEGILGNQPQHF
TRBV7-2	TRBJ1-5	NA	NA	TGTGCCAGCAGCTCCAGGGGTGATCAGCCCCAGCATTTT	CASSSRGDQPQHF
TRBV11-3	TRBJ2-5	many	NA	TGTGCCAGCAGCTTAGTCGAGACCCAGTACTTC	CASSLVETQYF
TRBV3-1	TRBJ1-2	NA	NA	TGTGCCAGCCAGGGAACAGGAAGAAGGTATGGCTACACCTTC	CASQGTGRRYGYTF
TRBV9	TRBJ1-4	many	TRBD1	TGTGCCAGCAGCGTAGCGGCAGGGGGCCCTAATGAAAAACTGTTTTTT	CASSVAAGGPNEKLFF
TRBV12-5	TRBJ2-7	many	TRBD2	TGTGCTAGTGGTTTGTCAGGGACTAGCGGGAGGGCCTTCTACGAGCAGTACTTC	CASGLSGTSGRAFYEQYF
TRBV5-1	TRBJ1-1	many	TRBD1	TGCGCCAGCAGCTTGGAGCAGGGGGCGCAGAGGACTGAAGCTTTCTTT	CASSLEQGAQRTEAFF
TRBV27	TRBJ2-4	NA	NA	TGTGCCAGCAGAGGGTACTCCGGGACCTTAGCGGACATTCAGTACTTC	CASRGYSGTLADIQYF
TRBV5-1	TRBJ2-3	many	NA	TGCGCCAGCAGCTTGTCCGGGAACCCAGATACGCAGTATTTT	CASSLSGNPDTQYF
TRBV3-1	TRBJ1-1	few	NA	TGTGCCAGCAGCCAACGTAGTGCTAGAACTGAAGCTTTCTTT	CASSQRSARTEAFF
TRBV29-1	TRBJ2-1	many	TRBD2	TGCAGCGCACAGACTAGCGGGTGGGTGTATGAGCAGTTCTTC	CSAQTSGWVYEQFF
TRBV7-9	TRBJ2-5	NA	TRBD1	TGTGCCAGCAGCCTACAGGGGGCCGGTGGAGAGACCCAGTACTTC	CASSLQGAGGETQYF
TRBV20-1	TRBJ2-7	few	NA	TGCAGTGCTAGTCAAGGGAGCGAGCAGTACTTC	CSASQGSEQYF
TRBV6-2/TRBV6-3	TRBJ2-4	many	NA	TGTGCCAGCAGACCCAACGTTCTAGCCAAAAACATTCAGTACTTC	CASRPNVLAKNIQYF
TRBV27	TRBJ2-1	many	NA	TGTGCCAGCAGTTTAGTGTTTAGCGCGTATGAGCAGTTCTTC	CASSLVFSAYEQFF
TRBV5-1	TRBJ2-7	many	NA	TGCGCCAGCAGCTCTTATAATGGGAAAGACGAGCAGTACTTC	CASSSYNGKDEQYF
TRBV27	TRBJ2-1	few	TRBD2	TGTGCCAGCAAACTAGCGGGAGTTATCAATGAGCAGTTCTTC	CASKLAGVINEQFF
TRBV2	TRBJ2-1	many	NA	TGTGCCAGCAGATCCCCTGACTACAATGAGCAGTTCTTC	CASRSPDYNEQFF
TRBV5-6	TRBJ1-5	many	TRBD1	TGTGCCAGCAGCTTTGCGACAGGGGGCAATCAGCCCCAGCATTTT	CASSFATGGNQPQHF
TRBV6-1	TRBJ2-2	many	NA	TGTGCCAGCAGCGGGACTCACGTGGCCACCGGGGAGCTGTTTTTT	CASSGTHVATGELFF
TRBV29-1	TRBJ2-5	many	TRBD2	TGCAGCGTTGATAGATTGGCGGGGGAGGACTTC	CSVDRLAGEDF
TRBV5-1	TRBJ2-1	many	TRBD2	TGCGCCAGCAGCTTGGTGGGGACTAGCGGGAACGAGCAGTTCTTC	CASSLVGTSGNEQFF
TRBV12-3/TRBV12-4	TRBJ1-5	few	NA	TGTGCCAGCAGTTTACGCCCGGACGGAGGGCAGCCCCAGCATTTT	CASSLRPDGGQPQHF
TRBV10-3	TRBJ2-5	many	TRBD2	TGTGCCATCAGTGGATCTAGCGGATATATACAAGAGACCCAGTACTTC	CAISGSSGYIQETQYF
TRBV29-1	TRBJ1-2	many	TRBD1	TGCAGCGTTGAGCGGACAGGGCTCGGCTACACCTTC	CSVERTGLGYTF
TRBV11-2	TRBJ2-7	few	NA	TGTGCCAGCAGCTTAGACAGTAACAACTACGAGCAGTACTTC	CASSLDSNNYEQYF
TRBV6-1	TRBJ2-2	many	TRBD2	TGTGCCAGCAGTGAAGCGGGAGCGGGAGTGGGGGCCGGGGAGCTGTTTTTT	CASSEAGAGVGAGELFF
TRBV5-1	TRBJ2-3	NA	NA	TGCGCCAGCAGTAGGAGGGCGGCAGATACGCAGTATTTT	CASSRRAADTQYF
TRBV10-1	TRBJ2-2	many	NA	TGCGCCAGCAGTGTGCAGGGATTCACCGGGGAGCTGTTTTTT	CASSVQGFTGELFF
TRBV13	TRBJ2-5	NA	TRBD2	TGTGCCAGCAGAAAGGCGGGGGGAATGCAAGAGACCCAGTACTTC	CASRKAGGMQETQYF
TRBV5-1	TRBJ1-1	many	NA	TGCGCCAGCAGCTTAGACTACGGGAACACTGAAGCTTTCTTT	CASSLDYGNTEAFF
TRBV27	TRBJ2-7	NA	NA	TGTGCCAGCAGTTTCCGTGACAGCTACGAGCAGTACTTC	CASSFRDSYEQYF
TRBV20-1	TRBJ2-1	many	NA	TGCAGTGCCGATCGGGACAATACCTACAATGAGCAGTTCTTC	CSADRDNTYNEQFF
TRBV12-3/TRBV12-4	TRBJ1-5	many	TRBD1	TGTGCCAGCAGTTCCGGGACAGGGACTGAGCAGCCCCAGCATTTT	CASSSGTGTEQPQHF
TRBV7-8	TRBJ2-3	few	TRBD2	TGTGCCAGCAGCCCTAGGGGTCTAGCGGGAGGAACTAGCACAGATACGCAGTATTTT	CASSPRGLAGGTSTDTQYF
TRBV3-1	TRBJ1-1	many	NA	TGTGCCAGCAGCCCCGGGCCTTTGAACACTGAAGTTTTCTTT	CASSPGPLNTEVFF
TRBV6-5	TRBJ1-1	many	NA	TGTGCCAGCACCCCCGCGGGTAGGGGGTTATGGTCTGAAGCTTTCTTT	CASTPAGRGLWSEAFF
TRBV12-3/TRBV12-4	TRBJ1-1	many	TRBD1	TGTGCCAGCAGTCCAACAGGGGGCAGTGAAGCTTTCTTT	CASSPTGGSEAFF
TRBV13	TRBJ2-1	many	TRBD2	TGTGCCAGCAGCTTAGTTTCACTAGCGGGATCTAATGAGCAGTTCTTC	CASSLVSLAGSNEQFF
TRBV5-1	TRBJ1-2	many	TRBD1	TGCGCCAGCAGCTCCGCCGGGACAGGGGCGGATGGCTACACCTTC	CASSSAGTGADGYTF
TRBV4-1	TRBJ2-7	many	TRBD2	TGCGCCAGCAGCTACCCGGGACTAGCGTACGAGCAGTACTTC	CASSYPGLAYEQYF
TRBV29-1	TRBJ2-5	many	NA	TGCAGCGTTGAGGTGGGCGGATTCACGACCCAGTACTTC	CSVEVGGFTTQYF
TRBV28	TRBJ1-4	NA	NA	TGTGCCAGCAGTTTAGGGTTGGGGGGGCTAGATGAAAAACTGTTTTTT	CASSLGLGGLDEKLFF
TRBV28	TRBJ2-5	few	NA	TGTGCCAGCGATTCGACAGACAAAGAGACCCAGTACTTC	CASDSTDKETQYF
TRBV28	TRBJ2-3	NA	TRBD2	TGTGCCAGCCGAAGCGGGAGAGGGGGGGTAGATACGCAGTATTTT	CASRSGRGGVDTQYF
TRBV20-1	TRBJ2-1	many	NA	TGCAGTGCTTTACTAGGGGCCGGTCCCAATGAGCAGTTCTTC	CSALLGAGPNEQFF
TRBV5-1	TRBJ2-3	many	TRBD2	TGCGCCAGCAGCCCTAGCGGGAGGGGCCCAGATACGCAGTATTTT	CASSPSGRGPDTQYF
TRBV7-9	TRBJ1-2	NA	NA	TGTGCCAGCAGCTCCTCCATCGGATTCCTCGATGGCTACACCTTC	CASSSSIGFLDGYTF